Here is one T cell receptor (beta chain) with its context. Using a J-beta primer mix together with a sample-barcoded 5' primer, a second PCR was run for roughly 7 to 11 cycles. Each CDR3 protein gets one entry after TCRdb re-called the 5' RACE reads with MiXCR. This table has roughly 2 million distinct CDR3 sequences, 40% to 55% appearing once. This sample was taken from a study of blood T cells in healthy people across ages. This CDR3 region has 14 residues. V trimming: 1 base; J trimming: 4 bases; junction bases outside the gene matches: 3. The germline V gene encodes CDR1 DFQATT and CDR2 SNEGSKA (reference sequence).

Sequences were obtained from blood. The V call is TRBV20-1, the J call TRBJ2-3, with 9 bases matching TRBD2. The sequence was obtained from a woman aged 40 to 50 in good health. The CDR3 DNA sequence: TGCAGTGCTAGAGGGCAGCGGGGGGCAGATACGCAGTATTTT. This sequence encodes CSARGQRGADTQYF.